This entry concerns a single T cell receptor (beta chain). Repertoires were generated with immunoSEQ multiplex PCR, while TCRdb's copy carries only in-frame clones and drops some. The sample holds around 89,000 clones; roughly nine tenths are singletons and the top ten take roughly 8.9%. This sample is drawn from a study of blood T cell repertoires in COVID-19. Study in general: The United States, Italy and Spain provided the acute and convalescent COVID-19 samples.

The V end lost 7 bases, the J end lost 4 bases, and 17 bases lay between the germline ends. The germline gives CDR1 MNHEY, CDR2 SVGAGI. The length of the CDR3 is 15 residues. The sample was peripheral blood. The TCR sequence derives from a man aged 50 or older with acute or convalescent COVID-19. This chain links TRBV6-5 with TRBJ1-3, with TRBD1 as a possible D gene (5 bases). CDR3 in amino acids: CASIDKRQRGNTIYF. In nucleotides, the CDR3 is TGTGCCAGCATCGACAAGAGACAGAGGGGAAACACCATATATTTT.